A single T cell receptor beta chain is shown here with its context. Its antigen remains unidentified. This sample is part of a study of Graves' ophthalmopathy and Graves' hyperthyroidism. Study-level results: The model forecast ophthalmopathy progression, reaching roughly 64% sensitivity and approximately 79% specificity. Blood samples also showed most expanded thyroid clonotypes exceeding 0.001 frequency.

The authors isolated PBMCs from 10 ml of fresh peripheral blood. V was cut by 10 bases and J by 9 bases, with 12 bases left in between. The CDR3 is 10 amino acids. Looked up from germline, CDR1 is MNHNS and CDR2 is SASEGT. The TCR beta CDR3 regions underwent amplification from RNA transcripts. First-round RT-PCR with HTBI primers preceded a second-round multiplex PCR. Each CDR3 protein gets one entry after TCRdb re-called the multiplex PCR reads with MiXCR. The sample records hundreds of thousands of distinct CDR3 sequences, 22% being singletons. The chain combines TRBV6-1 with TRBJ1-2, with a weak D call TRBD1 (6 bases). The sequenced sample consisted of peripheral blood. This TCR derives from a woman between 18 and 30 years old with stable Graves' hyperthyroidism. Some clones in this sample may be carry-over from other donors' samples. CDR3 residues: CATYRVSYTF. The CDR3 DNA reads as TGTGCCACGTACAGGGTGAGCTACACCTTC.